This entry lists 22 T cell receptor beta chains sequenced from one sample in a study of blood T cell repertoires in COVID-19. Clones were read by immunoSEQ multiplex PCR, and TCRdb kept only the in-frame ones, dropping some. The sample contains some 70,000 clones, around 87% of which appear only once. What was sequenced was peripheral blood. The source of these receptors is a middle-aged man with active COVID-19.

V usage is TRBV2 and J usage is TRBJ2-3; TRBD2 aligns across 8 bases. Trimming at V came to 4 bases and at J to 0 bases, leaving 6 bases not matched to a gene. The CDR3 loop spans 16 amino acids. The germline V gene has CDR1 SNHLY and CDR2 FYNNEI. As DNA, the CDR3 is TGTGCCAGCAGTGCCCTAGCGGGTACTAGCACAGATACGCAGTATTTT. Encoded protein: CASSALAGTSTDTQYF.

The chain is built from TRBV30 and TRBJ2-1; D remains unclear. The length of the CDR3 is 12 residues. V lost 1 base, J lost 6 bases, and 7 bases lay in between. The germline V gene has CDR1 GTSNPN and CDR2 SVGIG (reference sequence). The CDR3: CAWSALSNEQFF. In DNA form, the CDR3 reads TGTGCCTGGAGTGCCCTGTCCAATGAGCAGTTCTTC.

V gene TRBV19 combines with J gene TRBJ1-2; D uncertain. Germline V gene sequence: CDR1 LNHDA, CDR2 SQIVND (reference sequence). V dropped 5 bases and J dropped 2 bases, with 18 bases sitting between them. This CDR3 spans 16 amino acids. The CDR3 here is CASSDPRRGENYGYTF. CDR3 coding DNA: TGTGCCAGTAGTGACCCCCGACGAGGAGAAAACTATGGCTACACCTTC.

The chain carries TRBV3-1 (or the pseudogene TRBV3-2) and TRBJ2-1, with a weak D call TRBD2 (6 bases). Germline V gene sequence: CDR1 LGHDT, CDR2 YNNKEL (reference sequence). This CDR3 has 14 residues. The germline V and J ends were trimmed by 0 bases and 10 bases, with 13 bases remaining between them. The CDR3 region is CASSQDPGTLEQFF. CDR3 bases: TGTGCCAGCAGCCAAGACCCCGGGACTTTAGAGCAGTTCTTC.

The chain links TRBV30 to TRBJ1-5; D remains unclear. The CDR3 extends over 14 amino acids. Trimming cost V 5 bases and J 2 bases, with 13 bases left between them. From germline, CDR1 is GTSNPN and CDR2 SVGIG (reference sequence). The CDR3 spells CAWGREVGNQPQHF. CDR3 coding DNA: TGTGCCTGGGGGAGGGAAGTGGGCAATCAGCCCCAGCATTTT.

V gene TRBV20-1 combines with J gene TRBJ2-1; D not resolved. Trimming took 4 bases from V and 4 from J, leaving 5 bases between them. The CDR3 spans 11 residues. Germline CDR1 and CDR2: DFQATT and SNEGSKA (reference sequence). The CDR3 DNA reads TGCAGTGCTAAACTATACAATGAGCAGTTCTTC. This translates into CSAKLYNEQFF.

This chain uses TRBV7-9 with TRBJ2-7, with 8 bases matching TRBD2. Germline CDR1 is SEHNR and CDR2 is FQNEAQ (reference sequence). V lost 5 bases and J lost 6; bases outside the gene matches: 9. The CDR3 consists of 14 residues. The CDR3 reads CASSPDAGGSEQYF. In DNA, the CDR3 is TGTGCCAGCAGCCCTGATGCGGGGGGAAGCGAGCAGTACTTC. Drawing the rest from reference TRBV7-9 and TRBJ2-7, the complete variable domain is DTGVSQNPRHKITKRGQNVTFRCDPISEHNRLYWYRQTLGQGPEFLTYFQNEAQLEKSRLLSDRFSAERPKGSFSTLEIQRTEQGDSAMYLCASSPDAGGSEQYFGPGTRLTVT.

The chain joins TRBV3-1 (or the pseudogene TRBV3-2) to TRBJ2-7; 12 bases line up with TRBD1. The CDR3 extends over 15 amino acids. Germline CDR1 and CDR2: LGHDT and YNNKEL (reference sequence). J gave up 5 bases and V 4 bases, and 6 bases lay outside the gene matches. The CDR3 nucleotides are TGTGCCAGCAGCCGGGACGGGACAGGGGGCGACGAGCAGTACTTC. The encoded protein is CASSRDGTGGDEQYF.

The chain links TRBV5-6 to TRBJ2-7; TRBD1 agrees at 11 bases. This CDR3 has 15 residues. Trimming took 3 bases from V and 3 from J; bases not matched to a gene: 5. CDR1 and CDR2 from the germline V gene are SGHDT and YYEEEE. CDR3: CASSSTGTGGYEQYF. Written as DNA, the CDR3 is TGTGCCAGCAGCTCCACCGGGACAGGGGGCTACGAGCAGTACTTC.

The chain recombines TRBV18 with TRBJ1-6; a possible D gene is TRBD1 (5 bases). CDR3 length: 14 residues. Trimming removed 6 bases at V and 5 bases at J, with 11 bases between. The germline V gene encodes CDR1 KGHSH and CDR2 LQKENI. The chain's CDR3 is CASSRDSDNSPLHF. The CDR3 bases are TGTGCCAGCTCCCGCGACAGCGATAATTCACCCCTCCACTTT.

Remarks on this clone: The sample contains more than one DNA sequence encoding this CDR3. This chain uses TRBV7-2 with TRBJ1-1; TRBD1 matches at 9 bases. Trimming removed 5 bases from V and 1 base from J; junction bases left unmatched: 2. CDR3 size: 14 residues. Germline CDR1 reads SGHTA; CDR2 reads FQGNSA. In DNA form, the CDR3 reads TGTGCCAGCAGCCTGGACAGGGGGAACACTGAAGCTTTCTTT. Its protein product is CASSLDRGNTEAFF.

The chain is built from TRBV6-2 or TRBV6-3 and TRBJ1-2; D is uncertain. Germline loops: CDR1 MNHEY, CDR2 SVGEGT. Trimming stripped 0 bases from V and 4 bases from J, with 18 bases between. The length of the CDR3 is 17 residues. CDR3 residues: CASSYSGYEGGSYGYTF. CDR3 in DNA: TGTGCCAGCAGTTACTCGGGGTACGAGGGCGGAAGCTATGGCTACACCTTC.

The rearrangement links TRBV6-6 to TRBJ1-1; TRBD1 matches at 7 bases. With 5 bases clipped from V and 1 base from J, the junction kept 4 bases outside the gene matches. Germline V CDR1 and CDR2: MNHNY, SVGAGI (reference sequence). The CDR3 has 14 amino acids. The CDR3 reads CASSETGTNTEAFF. DNA for the CDR3: TGTGCCAGCAGTGAGACAGGGACGAACACTGAAGCTTTCTTT.

CDR3 in DNA: TGTGCCAGCAGTTCTAGCGATAGTAACATTCAGTACTTC. Its protein product is CASSSSDSNIQYF. The chain carries TRBV12-3 or TRBV12-4 and TRBJ2-4, with D possibly being TRBD2 (6 bases). There are 13 residues in the CDR3. V was trimmed by 4 bases and J by 7 bases, leaving 11 bases between them.

The rearrangement links TRBV7-9 to TRBJ1-3; possibly TRBD1 for D (6 bases). Looked up from germline, CDR1 is SEHNR and CDR2 is FQNEAQ (reference sequence). Trimming pared 4 bases from V and 2 bases from J, leaving 6 bases between. The CDR3 loop spans 13 amino acids. CDR3: CASSWGPGNTIYF. Here the CDR3 DNA reads TGTGCCAGCAGCTGGGGGCCTGGAAACACCATATATTTT.

CDR3 in amino acids: CASSFTGRGTEAFF. In DNA, the CDR3 is TGTGCCAGCAGTTTCACCGGGAGGGGGACTGAAGCTTTCTTT. The J gene is TRBJ1-1, the V gene TRBV6-2 or TRBV6-3; a weak D match, TRBD1 (6 bases). The germline V gene encodes CDR1 MNHEY and CDR2 SVGEGT. Trimming stripped 4 bases from V and 5 bases from J, with 14 bases between. The CDR3 runs to 14 residues.

CDR3 residues: CASSLGGAENNEQFF. In nucleotides, the CDR3 is TGCGCCAGCAGCTTGGGTGGGGCCGAAAACAATGAGCAGTTCTTC. The chain links TRBV5-1 to TRBJ2-1, with D perhaps matching TRBD1 (5 bases). The germline CDR1 and CDR2 sequences are SGHRS and YFSETQ. V was pared by 0 bases and J by 5 bases, with 12 bases between. This CDR3 spans 15 amino acids. Full variable domain (missing parts from reference TRBV5-1 and TRBJ2-1): KAGVTQTPRYLIKTRGQQVTLSCSPISGHRSVSWYQQTPGQGLQFLFEYFSETQRNKGNFPGRFSGRQFSNSRSEMNVSTLELGDSALYLCASSLGGAENNEQFFGPGTRLTVL.

The chain couples TRBV5-6 to TRBJ1-1, with D maybe TRBD1 (6 bases). The germline V gene has CDR1 SGHDT and CDR2 YYEEEE. Trimming removed 6 bases at V and 2 bases at J, with 20 bases between. The CDR3 is 16 residues long. The CDR3 DNA is TGTGCCAGCACCATAACTGGACCGGGACACAACACTGAAGCTTTCTTT. Protein product: CASTITGPGHNTEAFF.

J is TRBJ2-5 and V is TRBV5-5; D not resolved. Trimming stripped 5 bases from V and 1 base from J, with 6 bases between. There are 12 residues in the CDR3. Germline-derived CDR1 and CDR2 are SGHKS and YYEKEE (reference sequence). CDR3 nucleotide sequence: TGTGCCAGCAGTTTTCTCCAAGAGACCCAGTACTTC. Its translation: CASSFLQETQYF.

The sample holds a few counts of this clone. The chain joins TRBV5-8 to TRBJ2-7; 8 bases map to TRBD1. The CDR3 runs to 15 residues. Germline V gene lookup returns CDR1 SGHTS and CDR2 YDEGEE. The trim removed 2 bases at V and 1 base at J, leaving 5 bases unmatched. The CDR3 spells CASSFLRGQSYEQYF. In DNA, the CDR3 is TGTGCCAGCAGCTTCCTCAGGGGGCAATCCTACGAGCAGTACTTC.

The table lists this clone with a few counts. The chain combines TRBV19 with TRBJ1-2; perhaps TRBD1 as D (5 bases). Germline assignment: CDR1 LNHDA and CDR2 SQIVND (reference sequence). This CDR3 has 13 amino acids. With 7 bases removed from V and 6 bases from J, the gap between germline ends came to 15 bases. CDR3 sequence (DNA): TGTGCCAGTAAGGTGCAGGGAGGGAATGGCTACACCTTC. This translates into CASKVQGGNGYTF. Using reference TRBV19 and TRBJ1-2 for the parts outside the CDR3, the full variable domain is DGGITQSPKYLFRKEGQNVTLSCEQNLNHDAMYWYRQDPGQGLRLIYYSQIVNDFQKGDIAEGYSVSREKKESFPLTVTSAQKNPTAFYLCASKVQGGNGYTFGSGTRLTVV.

The CDR3: CASSYSSRQGRSYNEQFF. The CDR3 nucleotides read TGTGCCAGCAGTTACTCGAGTCGGCAGGGTCGCTCCTACAATGAGCAGTTCTTC. This rearrangement joins TRBV6-2 or TRBV6-3 to TRBJ2-1; tentatively, D is TRBD1 (5 bases). The CDR3 length is 18 residues. Trimming cost V 0 bases and J 0 bases, with 15 bases left between them. CDR1 is MNHEY and CDR2 is SVGEGT in the germline V gene.